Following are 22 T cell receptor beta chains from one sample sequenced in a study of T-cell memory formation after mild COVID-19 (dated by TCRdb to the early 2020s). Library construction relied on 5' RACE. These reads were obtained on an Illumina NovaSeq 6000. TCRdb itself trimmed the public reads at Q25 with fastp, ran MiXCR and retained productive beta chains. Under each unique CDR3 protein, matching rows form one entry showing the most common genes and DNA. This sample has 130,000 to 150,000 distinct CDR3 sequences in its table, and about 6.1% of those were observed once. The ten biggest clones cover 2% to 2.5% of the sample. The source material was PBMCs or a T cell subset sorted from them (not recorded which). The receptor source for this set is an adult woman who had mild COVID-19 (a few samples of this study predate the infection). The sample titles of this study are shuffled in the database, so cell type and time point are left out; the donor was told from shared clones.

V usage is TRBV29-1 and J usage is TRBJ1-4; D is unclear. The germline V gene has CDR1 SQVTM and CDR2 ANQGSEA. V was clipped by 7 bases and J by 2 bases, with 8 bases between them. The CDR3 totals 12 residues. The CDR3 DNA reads TGCAGCGCGTACCAGACTAATGAAAAACTGTTTTTT. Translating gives CSAYQTNEKLFF.

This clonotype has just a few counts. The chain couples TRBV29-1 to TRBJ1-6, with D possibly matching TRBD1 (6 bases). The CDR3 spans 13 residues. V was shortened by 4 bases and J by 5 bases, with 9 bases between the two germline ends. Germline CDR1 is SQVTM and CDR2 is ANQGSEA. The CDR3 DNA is TGCAGCGTTGGAGGGGGTAATAATTCACCCCTCCACTTT. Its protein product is CSVGGGNNSPLHF.

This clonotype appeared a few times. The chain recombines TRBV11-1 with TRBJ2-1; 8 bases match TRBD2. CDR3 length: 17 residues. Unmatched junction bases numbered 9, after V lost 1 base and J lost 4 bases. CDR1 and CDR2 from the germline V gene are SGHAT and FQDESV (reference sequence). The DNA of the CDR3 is TGTGCCAGCAGCTTAGAAAATCCTAGCGGGTATTACAATGAGCAGTTCTTC. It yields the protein CASSLENPSGYYNEQFF.

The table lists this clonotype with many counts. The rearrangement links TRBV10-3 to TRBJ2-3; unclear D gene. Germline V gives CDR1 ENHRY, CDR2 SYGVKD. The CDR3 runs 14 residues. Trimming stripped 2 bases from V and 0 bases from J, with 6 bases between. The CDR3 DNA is TGTGCCATCAGTGAGCCAGCTAGCACAGATACGCAGTATTTT. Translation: CAISEPASTDTQYF.

In DNA form, the CDR3 reads TGTGCCAGCAGTTACGCGCCGGGACTAGGAGGGTACGAGCAGTACTTC. This translates into CASSYAPGLGGYEQYF. The chain links TRBV6-2 or TRBV6-3 to TRBJ2-7, with 8 bases that match TRBD2. Germline lookup yields CDR1 MNHEY and CDR2 SVGEGT. The CDR3 has 16 amino acids. V lost 2 bases to trimming and J lost 4 bases; unmatched junction nucleotides: 10.

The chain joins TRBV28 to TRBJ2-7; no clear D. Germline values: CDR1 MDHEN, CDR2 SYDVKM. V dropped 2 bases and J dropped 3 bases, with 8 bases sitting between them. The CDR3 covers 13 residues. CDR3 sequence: CASSLGRGYEQYV. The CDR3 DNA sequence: TGTGCCAGCAGTTTAGGCAGAGGCTACGAGCAGTACGTC.

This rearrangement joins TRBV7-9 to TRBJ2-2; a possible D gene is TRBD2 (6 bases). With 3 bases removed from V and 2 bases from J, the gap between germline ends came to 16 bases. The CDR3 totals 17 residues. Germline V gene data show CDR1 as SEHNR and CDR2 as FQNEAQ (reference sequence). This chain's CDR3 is CASSFPEGTSNTGELFF. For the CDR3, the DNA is TGTGCCAGCAGCTTTCCGGAGGGGACTTCAAACACCGGGGAGCTGTTTTTT.

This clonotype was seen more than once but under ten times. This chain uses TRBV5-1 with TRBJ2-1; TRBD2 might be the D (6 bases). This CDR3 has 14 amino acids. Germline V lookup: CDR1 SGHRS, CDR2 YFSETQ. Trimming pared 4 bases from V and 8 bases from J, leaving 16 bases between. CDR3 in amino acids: CASSPGTPVDEQFF. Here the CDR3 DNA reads TGCGCCAGCAGCCCGGGGACTCCGGTGGATGAGCAGTTCTTC.

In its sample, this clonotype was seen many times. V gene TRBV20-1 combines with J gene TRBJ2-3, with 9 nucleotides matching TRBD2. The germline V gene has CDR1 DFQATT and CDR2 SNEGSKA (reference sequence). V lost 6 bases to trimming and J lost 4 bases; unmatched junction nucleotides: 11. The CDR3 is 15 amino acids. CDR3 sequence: CSARTSGWGSDTQYF. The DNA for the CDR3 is TGCAGTGCGCGTACTAGCGGGTGGGGGTCAGATACGCAGTATTTT.

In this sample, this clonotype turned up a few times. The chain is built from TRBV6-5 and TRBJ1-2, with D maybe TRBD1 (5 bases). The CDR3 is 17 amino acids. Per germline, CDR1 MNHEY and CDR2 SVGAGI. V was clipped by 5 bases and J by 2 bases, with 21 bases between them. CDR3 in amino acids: CASSPRLKGTPNYGYTF. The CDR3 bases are TGTGCCAGCAGTCCCCGGTTGAAGGGGACTCCGAACTATGGCTACACCTTC.

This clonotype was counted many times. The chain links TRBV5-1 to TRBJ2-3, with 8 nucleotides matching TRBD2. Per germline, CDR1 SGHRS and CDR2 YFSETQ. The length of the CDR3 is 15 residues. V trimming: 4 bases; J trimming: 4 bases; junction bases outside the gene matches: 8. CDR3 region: CASSRGTSEADTQYF. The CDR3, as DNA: TGCGCCAGCAGCCGGGGGACTAGTGAGGCAGATACGCAGTATTTT. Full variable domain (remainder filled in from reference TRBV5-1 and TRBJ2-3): KAGVTQTPRYLIKTRGQQVTLSCSPISGHRSVSWYQQTPGQGLQFLFEYFSETQRNKGNFPGRFSGRQFSNSRSEMNVSTLELGDSALYLCASSRGTSEADTQYFGPGTRLTVL.

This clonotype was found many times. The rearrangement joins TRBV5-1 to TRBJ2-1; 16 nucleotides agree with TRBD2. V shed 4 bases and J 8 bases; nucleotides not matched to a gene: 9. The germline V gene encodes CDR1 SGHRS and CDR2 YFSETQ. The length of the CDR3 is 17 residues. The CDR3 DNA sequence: TGCGCCAGCAGCGCCGGGATGGGACTAGCGGGGGGGGATGAGCAGTTCTTC. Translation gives CASSAGMGLAGGDEQFF.

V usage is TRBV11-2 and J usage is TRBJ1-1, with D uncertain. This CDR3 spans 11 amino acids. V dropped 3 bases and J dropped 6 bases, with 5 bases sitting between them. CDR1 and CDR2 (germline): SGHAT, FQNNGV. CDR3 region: CASSFLAEAFF. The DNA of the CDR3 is TGTGCCAGCAGCTTTTTAGCTGAAGCTTTCTTT.

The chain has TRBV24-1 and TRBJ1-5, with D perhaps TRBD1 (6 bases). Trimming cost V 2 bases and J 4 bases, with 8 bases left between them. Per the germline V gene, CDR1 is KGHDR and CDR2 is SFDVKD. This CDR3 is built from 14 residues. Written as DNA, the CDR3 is TGTGCCACCAGTGATTGGACAGAAAATCAGCCCCAGCATTTT. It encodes CATSDWTENQPQHF.

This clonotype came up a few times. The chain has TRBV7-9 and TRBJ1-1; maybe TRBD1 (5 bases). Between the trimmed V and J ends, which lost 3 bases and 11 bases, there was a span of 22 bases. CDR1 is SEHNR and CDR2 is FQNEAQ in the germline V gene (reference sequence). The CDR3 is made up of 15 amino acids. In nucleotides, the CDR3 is TGTGCCAGCAGCTTGTATCCAGGGTCCTCTCTGGGGGCTTTCTTT. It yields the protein CASSLYPGSSLGAFF. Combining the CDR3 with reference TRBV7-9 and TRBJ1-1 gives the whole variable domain DTGVSQNPRHKITKRGQNVTFRCDPISEHNRLYWYRQTLGQGPEFLTYFQNEAQLEKSRLLSDRFSAERPKGSFSTLEIQRTEQGDSAMYLCASSLYPGSSLGAFFGQGTRLTVV.

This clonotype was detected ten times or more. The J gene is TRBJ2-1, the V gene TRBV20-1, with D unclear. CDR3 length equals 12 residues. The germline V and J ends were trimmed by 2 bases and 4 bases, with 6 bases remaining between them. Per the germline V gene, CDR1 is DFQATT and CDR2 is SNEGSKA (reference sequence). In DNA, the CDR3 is TGCAGTGCTAGATACGTGTACAATGAGCAGTTCTTC. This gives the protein CSARYVYNEQFF.

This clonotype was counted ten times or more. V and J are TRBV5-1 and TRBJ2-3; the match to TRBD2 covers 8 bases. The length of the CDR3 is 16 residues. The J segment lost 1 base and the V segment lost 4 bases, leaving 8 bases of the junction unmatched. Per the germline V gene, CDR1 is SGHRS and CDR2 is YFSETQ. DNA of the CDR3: TGCGCCAGCAGCCGTACGAGCGGGAGTGGCACAGATACGCAGTATTTT. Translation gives CASSRTSGSGTDTQYF.

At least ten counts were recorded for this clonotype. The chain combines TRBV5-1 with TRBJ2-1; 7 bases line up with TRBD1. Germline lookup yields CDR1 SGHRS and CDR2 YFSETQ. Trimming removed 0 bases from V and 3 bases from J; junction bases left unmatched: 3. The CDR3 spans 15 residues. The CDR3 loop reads CASSLADRVYNEQFF. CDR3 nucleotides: TGCGCCAGCAGCTTGGCCGACAGGGTCTACAATGAGCAGTTCTTC.

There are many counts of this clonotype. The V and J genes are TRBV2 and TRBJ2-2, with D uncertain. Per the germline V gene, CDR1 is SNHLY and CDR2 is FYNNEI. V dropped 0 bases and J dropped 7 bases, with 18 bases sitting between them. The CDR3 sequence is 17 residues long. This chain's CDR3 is CASSEALNKAYGGELFF. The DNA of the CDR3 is TGTGCCAGCAGTGAAGCGCTTAACAAGGCCTACGGCGGGGAGCTGTTTTTT.

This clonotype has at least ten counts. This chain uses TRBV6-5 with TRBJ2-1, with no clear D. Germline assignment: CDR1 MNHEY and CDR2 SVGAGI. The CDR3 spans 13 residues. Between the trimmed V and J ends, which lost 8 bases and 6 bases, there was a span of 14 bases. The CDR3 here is CASRQGTTNEQFF. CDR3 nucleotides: TGTGCCAGCCGTCAAGGCACCACCAATGAGCAGTTCTTC.

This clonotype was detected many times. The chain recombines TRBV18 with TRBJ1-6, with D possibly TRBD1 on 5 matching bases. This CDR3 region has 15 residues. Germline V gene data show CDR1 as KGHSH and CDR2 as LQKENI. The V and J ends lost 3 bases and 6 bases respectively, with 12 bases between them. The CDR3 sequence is CASSPGDSLNSPLHF. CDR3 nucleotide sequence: TGTGCCAGCTCACCGGGCGACAGCCTTAATTCACCCCTCCACTTT.

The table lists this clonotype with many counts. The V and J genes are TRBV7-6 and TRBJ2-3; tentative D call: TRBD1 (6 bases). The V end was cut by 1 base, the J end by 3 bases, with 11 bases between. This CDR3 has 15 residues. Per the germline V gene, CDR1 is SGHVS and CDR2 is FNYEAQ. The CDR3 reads CASSLGQGITDTQYF. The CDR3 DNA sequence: TGTGCCAGCAGCTTAGGCCAGGGGATAACAGATACGCAGTATTTT.